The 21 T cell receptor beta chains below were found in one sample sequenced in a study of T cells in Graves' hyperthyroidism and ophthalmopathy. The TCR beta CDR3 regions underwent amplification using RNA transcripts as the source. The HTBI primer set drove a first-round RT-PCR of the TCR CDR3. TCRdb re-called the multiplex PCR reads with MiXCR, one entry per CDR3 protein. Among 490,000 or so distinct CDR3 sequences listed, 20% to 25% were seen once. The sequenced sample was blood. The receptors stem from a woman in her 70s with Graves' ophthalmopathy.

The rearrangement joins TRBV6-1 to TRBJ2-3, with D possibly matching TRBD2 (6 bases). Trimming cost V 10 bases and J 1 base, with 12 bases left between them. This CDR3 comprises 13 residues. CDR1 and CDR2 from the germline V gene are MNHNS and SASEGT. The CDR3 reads CATSASGTDTQYF. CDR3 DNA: TGTGCCACCTCGGCTAGCGGCACAGATACGCAGTATTTT.

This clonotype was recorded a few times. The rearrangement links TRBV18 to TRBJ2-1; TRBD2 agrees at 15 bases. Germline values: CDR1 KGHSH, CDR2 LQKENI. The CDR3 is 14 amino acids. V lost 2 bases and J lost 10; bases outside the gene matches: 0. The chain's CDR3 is CASSPGTSGREQFF. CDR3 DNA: TGTGCCAGCTCACCAGGGACTAGCGGGAGGGAGCAGTTCTTC.

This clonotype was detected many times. CDR3 in DNA: TGTGCCAGCAGTGAACCGGGACAGGGGCTCTACAATGAGCAGTTCTTC. It specifies CASSEPGQGLYNEQFF. This chain uses TRBV6-2 or TRBV6-3 with TRBJ2-1, with 10 positions matching TRBD1. The CDR3 runs to 16 residues. V gave up 5 bases and J gave up 3 bases; unmatched junction bases: 7. CDR1 and CDR2 from the germline V gene are MNHEY and SVGEGT.

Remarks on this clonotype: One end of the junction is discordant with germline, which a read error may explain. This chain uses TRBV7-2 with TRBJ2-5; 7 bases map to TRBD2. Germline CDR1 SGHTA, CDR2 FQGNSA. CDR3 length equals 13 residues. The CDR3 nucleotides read TGTGCCAGCAGCTTGAGTCGGGGGGAGACCCGGTACTTC. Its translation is CASSLSRGETRYF.

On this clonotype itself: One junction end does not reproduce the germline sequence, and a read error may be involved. CDR3 bases: TGCAGTGCCAGAGGAAGTAGCGGGAGCCAAGAAGAAGAGACCCAGTACTTC. Translating it yields CSARGSSGSQEEETQYF. This chain uses TRBV20-1 with TRBJ2-5, with 9 bases aligning to TRBD2. This CDR3 is 17 amino acids long. CDR1 is DFQATT and CDR2 is SNEGSKA in the germline V gene (reference sequence).

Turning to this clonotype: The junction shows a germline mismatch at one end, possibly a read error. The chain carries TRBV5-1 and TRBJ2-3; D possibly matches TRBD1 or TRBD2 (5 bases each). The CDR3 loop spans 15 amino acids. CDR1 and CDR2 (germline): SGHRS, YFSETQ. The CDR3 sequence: CASSLGVDFPDTQYF. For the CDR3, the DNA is TGTGCCAGCAGCTTGGGGGTGGATTTCCCAGATACGCAGTATTTT.

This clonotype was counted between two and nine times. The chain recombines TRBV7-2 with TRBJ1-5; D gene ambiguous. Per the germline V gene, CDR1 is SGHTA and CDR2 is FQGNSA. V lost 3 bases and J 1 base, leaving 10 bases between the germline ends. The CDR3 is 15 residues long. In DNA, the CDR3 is TGTGCCAGCAGCTTGGAGACTCACAGCAATCAGCCCCAGCATTTT. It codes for CASSLETHSNQPQHF.

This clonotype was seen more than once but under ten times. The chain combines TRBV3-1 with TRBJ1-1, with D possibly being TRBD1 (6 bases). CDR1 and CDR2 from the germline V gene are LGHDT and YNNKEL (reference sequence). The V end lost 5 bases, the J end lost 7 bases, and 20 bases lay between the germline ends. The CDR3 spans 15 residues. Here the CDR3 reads CASSSRGQGLIEAFF. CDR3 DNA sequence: TGTGCCAGCAGCTCTCGAGGGCAGGGGTTAATTGAAGCTTTCTTT.

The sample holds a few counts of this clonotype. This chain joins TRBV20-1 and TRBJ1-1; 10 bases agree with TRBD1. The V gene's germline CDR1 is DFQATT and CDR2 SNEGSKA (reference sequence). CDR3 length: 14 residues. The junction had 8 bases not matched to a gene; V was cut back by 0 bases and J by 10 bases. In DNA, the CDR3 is TGCAGTGCTAGAGAAGACAGGGGGCGTCTTGTAGCTTTCTTT. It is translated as CSAREDRGRLVAFF.

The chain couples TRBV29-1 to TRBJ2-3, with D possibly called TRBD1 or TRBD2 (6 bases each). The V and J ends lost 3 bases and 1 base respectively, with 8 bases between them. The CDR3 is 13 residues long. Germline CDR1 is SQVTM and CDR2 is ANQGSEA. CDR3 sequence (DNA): TGCAGCGTTGAGAGGGGGGGCACAGATACGCAGTATTTT. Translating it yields CSVERGGTDTQYF.

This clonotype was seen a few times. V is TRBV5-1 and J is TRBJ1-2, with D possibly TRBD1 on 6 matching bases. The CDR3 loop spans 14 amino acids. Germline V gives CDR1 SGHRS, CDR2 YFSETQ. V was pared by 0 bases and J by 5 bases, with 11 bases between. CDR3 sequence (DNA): TGCGCCAGCAGCTTGGGGGACACCTCTTATGGCTACACCTTC. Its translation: CASSLGDTSYGYTF.

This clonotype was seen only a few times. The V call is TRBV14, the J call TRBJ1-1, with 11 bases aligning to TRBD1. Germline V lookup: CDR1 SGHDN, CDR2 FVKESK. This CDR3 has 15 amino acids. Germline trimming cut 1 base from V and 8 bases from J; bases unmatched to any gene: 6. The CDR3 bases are TGTGCCAGCAGCCAAGTGGACAGGGGGCGTCGGGAAGCTTTCTTT. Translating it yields CASSQVDRGRREAFF.

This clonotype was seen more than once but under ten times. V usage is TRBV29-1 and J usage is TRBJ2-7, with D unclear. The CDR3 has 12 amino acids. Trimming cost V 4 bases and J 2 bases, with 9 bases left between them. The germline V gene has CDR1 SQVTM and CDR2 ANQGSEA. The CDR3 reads CSVGRFAYEQYF. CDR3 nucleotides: TGCAGCGTTGGCAGGTTTGCCTACGAGCAGTACTTC.

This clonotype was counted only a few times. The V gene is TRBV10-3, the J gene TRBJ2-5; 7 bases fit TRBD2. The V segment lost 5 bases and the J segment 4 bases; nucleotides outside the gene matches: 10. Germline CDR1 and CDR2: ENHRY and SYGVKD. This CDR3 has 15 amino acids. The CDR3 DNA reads TGTGCCATCAGTTCGGGGCGGGAGAGGGGAGAGACCCAGTACTTC. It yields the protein CAISSGRERGETQYF.

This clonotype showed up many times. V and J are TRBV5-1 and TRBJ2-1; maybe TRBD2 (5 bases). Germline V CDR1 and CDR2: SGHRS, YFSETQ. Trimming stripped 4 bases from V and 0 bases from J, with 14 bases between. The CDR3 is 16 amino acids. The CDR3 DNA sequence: TGCGCCAGCAGCCCCGGGGTGGCAGACTCCTACAATGAGCAGTTCTTC. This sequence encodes CASSPGVADSYNEQFF.

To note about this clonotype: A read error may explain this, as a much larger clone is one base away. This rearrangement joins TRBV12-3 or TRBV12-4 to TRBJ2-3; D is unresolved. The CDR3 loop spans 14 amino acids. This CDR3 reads CASSFAMSADTQCF. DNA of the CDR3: TGTGCCAGCAGTTTTGCGATGTCTGCAGATACGCAGTGTTTT.

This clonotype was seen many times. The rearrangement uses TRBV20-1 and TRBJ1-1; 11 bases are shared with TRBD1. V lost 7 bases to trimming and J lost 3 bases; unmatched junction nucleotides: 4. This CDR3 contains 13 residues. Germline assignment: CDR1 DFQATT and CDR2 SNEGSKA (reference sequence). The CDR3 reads CSVPGQGDTEAFF. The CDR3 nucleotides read TGCAGTGTCCCGGGACAGGGGGACACTGAAGCTTTCTTT.

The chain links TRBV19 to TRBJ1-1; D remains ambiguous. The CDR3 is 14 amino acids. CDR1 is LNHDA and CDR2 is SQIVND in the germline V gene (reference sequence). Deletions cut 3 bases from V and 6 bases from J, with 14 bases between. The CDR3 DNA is TGTGCCAGTAGTATTAGTATGGCAAGCGCTGAAGCTTTCTTT. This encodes CASSISMASAEAFF.

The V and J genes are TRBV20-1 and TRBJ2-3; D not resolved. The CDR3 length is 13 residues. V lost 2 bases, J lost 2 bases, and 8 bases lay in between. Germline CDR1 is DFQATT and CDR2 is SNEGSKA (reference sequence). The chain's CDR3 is CSARFQNTDTQYF. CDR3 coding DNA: TGCAGTGCTAGATTCCAAAACACAGATACGCAGTATTTT.

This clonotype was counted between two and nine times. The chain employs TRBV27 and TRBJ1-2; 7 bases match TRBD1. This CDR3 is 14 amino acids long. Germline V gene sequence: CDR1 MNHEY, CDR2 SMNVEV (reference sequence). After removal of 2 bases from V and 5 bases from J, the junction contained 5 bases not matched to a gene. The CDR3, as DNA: TGTGCCAGCAGTTTACAGGGGGGATGGTATGGCTACACCTTC. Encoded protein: CASSLQGGWYGYTF.

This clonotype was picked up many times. Written as DNA, the CDR3 is TGTGCCAGCAGTGAGGGAAGGTCGGGCAATCAGCCCCAGCATTTT. Translation: CASSEGRSGNQPQHF. This chain links TRBV2 with TRBJ1-5, with D uncertain. Germline V gene lookup returns CDR1 SNHLY and CDR2 FYNNEI. Trimming removed 3 bases from V and 2 bases from J, with 11 bases in between. The CDR3 runs 15 residues. The full variable domain, with the rest looked up from reference TRBV2 and TRBJ1-5, is EPEVTQTPSHQVTQMGQEVILRCVPISNHLYFYWYRQILGQKVEFLVSFYNNEISEKSEIFDDQFSVERPDGSNFTLKIRSTKLEDSAMYFCASSEGRSGNQPQHFGDGTRLSIL.